The text below deals with one T cell receptor beta chain. This clonotype was counted ten times or more. Its binding antigen is unknown. No per-base quality is available; no much larger clone lies one base away. The hyperthyroidism patients were between 18 and 65 years old and newly diagnosed, with a disease duration of less than 2 months. Exclusion was applied to patients with uncontrolled infections, other autoimmune diseases, pregnancy or lactation. Clinical symptoms, serum thyroxine and TRAb, thyroid ultrasound, and orbital computed tomography formed the basis for the diagnoses. Blood from progressor patients was collected at the time of first diagnosis with hyperthyroidism, before any ophthalmopathy symptoms had appeared. PBMCs were isolated from about 9.1 ml of fresh peripheral blood by Ficoll-Paque density gradient centrifugation. Patients classed as progressors first received a Graves' hyperthyroidism diagnosis and then went on to develop ophthalmopathy during follow-up. Total RNA was extracted using Trizol reagent, and RNA quality was assessed on an Agilent 2100 Bioanalyzer.

The TCR beta CDR3 regions were amplified from the RNA transcripts. For the first round of RT-PCR on the TCR CDR3, the HTBI primer set was used together with the Qiagen OneStep RT-PCR kit. The libraries were constructed in a second round of multiplex PCR and then size-selected and purified. The libraries were sequenced on an Illumina HiSeq2000 using paired-end 100 bp reads. As for the original processing: Raw data were processed with SOAPnuke, discarding reads with adapters, uncalled bases, mean Phred below 15, or no exact constant-primer or identifier match. High-quality paired reads were merged using COPE v1.2.5, and each unique nucleotide sequence was defined as a clonotype. MiTCR v1.1 was used to align the clonotypes against IMGT TRBV, TRBD and TRBJ reference segments. Analysis was restricted to V-J combinations with a frequency above 0.0001, which covered approximately 99% of repertoires. The TCS score was defined as F50 (clonal expansion) divided by E x V (chaos), with BLOSUM62-based TCRdist calculated between CDR3 peptides within each V-J. Welch's t-statistics and random forest reduced 500 to 550 V-J features to 13, which were used in a naive Bayes classifier (R e1071). Through fastp at Q25 and MiXCR, TCRdb rebuilt clones from the public reads, retaining in-frame beta chains. Entries that share a CDR3 protein sequence are merged under the most common genes and DNA. TCRdb assigned the V and J calls; the authors' analysis was not used. This sample holds roughly 580,000 distinct CDR3 sequences; approximately 15% were observed only once. Approximately 5.7% of the sample belongs to the ten largest clones.

The data were taken from a study of T cells in Graves' hyperthyroidism and ophthalmopathy (dated by TCRdb to the late 2010s). Background on the whole study: Peripheral blood was sampled at the time of initial diagnosis, prior to any treatment. To identify TCR V-J signatures that set the groups apart, the researchers used a discovery cohort of more than 95 patients, made up of 43 with Graves' ophthalmopathy and around 58 with stable Graves' hyperthyroidism. Whether ophthalmopathy could be predicted prospectively was tested in an independent validation cohort made up of about 18 hyperthyroidism patients plus 17 patients who later progressed to ophthalmopathy. The roughly 100 discovery patients were randomly divided into training and test sets at a 7:3 ratio. Thyroid tissue and blood T-cell repertoires from six Graves' hyperthyroidism patients were also compared in the study. After blood sampling, hyperthyroidism patients were treated with methimazole at a starting dose of 30 mg daily, and ophthalmopathy patients were treated with high-dose intravenous methylprednisolone. The paper describes TCR Vbeta CDR3 sequencing of roughly 130 peripheral blood samples, made up of roughly 45 ophthalmopathy patients, roughly 72 hyperthyroidism patients and roughly 17 progressor patients. What the authors observed across the whole study: Most expanded thyroid clonotypes (frequency above 0.001) were also detected in blood, a finding suggesting that blood repertoires may reflect thyroid immune responses. In validation, the model predicted progression to ophthalmopathy a median of about 6 months before onset, with around 70% sensitivity and just under 75% specificity. A model built on a 13 V-J signature distinguished ophthalmopathy from stable hyperthyroidism, reaching 85% to 90% sensitivity and around 81% specificity in cross-validation and 80%/75% in testing. Sample size was not statistically predetermined, and blinding of investigators to group allocation was not performed.

Sequenced input: blood. The origin of this receptor is a woman aged 25 to 39 with Graves' hyperthyroidism that later progressed to Graves' ophthalmopathy.

The DNA sequence reads TGTGCCAGCAGCTTAAACGGCCAAGATACGCAGTATTTT. The encoded protein is CASSLNGQDTQYF. Rearrangement joined TRBV11-3 to TRBJ2-3; the D gene identity is not certain. Looking up the germline V gene yields CDR1 SGHNT and CDR2 YENEEA. Measured from the cysteine to the phenylalanine, the CDR3 is 13 residues long. CDR3 DNA is the only sequence kept; it has 39 bases, read in frame from the first base. V and J lose 2 bases and 5 bases, and a span of 8 bases separates them.